One and the same sample provided the 6 T cell receptor beta chains below, sequenced in a study of T cells in Graves' hyperthyroidism and ophthalmopathy. It was RNA transcripts that yielded the amplified TCR beta CDR3 regions. TCR CDR3 underwent first-round RT-PCR with the HTBI primer set. Each CDR3 protein is one row after TCRdb ran MiXCR on the multiplex PCR reads. The table lists under 700,000 distinct CDR3 sequences, over 15% of them singletons, with around 18% in the top ten. Sequences were obtained from blood. The receptors derive from a woman between 18 and 29 years old with Graves' hyperthyroidism.

CDR3 loop: CASSPRQGSSSYEQYF. The CDR3 DNA follows: TGTGCCAGCAGTCCCCGACAGGGATCGAGCTCCTACGAGCAGTACTTC. V is TRBV27 and J is TRBJ2-7, with 7 bases lining up with TRBD1. Trimming at V came to 5 bases and at J to 0 bases, leaving 10 bases not matched to a gene. This CDR3 has 16 residues. Germline-derived CDR1 and CDR2 are MNHEY and SMNVEV (reference sequence).

This clonotype was found a few times. V and J are TRBV24-1 and TRBJ1-5; D is unresolved. The CDR3 is made up of 15 amino acids. Between the trimmed V and J ends, which lost 2 bases and 3 bases, there was a span of 10 bases. CDR1 KGHDR and CDR2 SFDVKD come from the germline V gene. CDR3 residues: CATSDSENYNQPQHF. The CDR3 nucleotides read TGTGCCACCAGTGATTCAGAGAATTACAATCAGCCCCAGCATTTT.

V is TRBV20-1 and J is TRBJ2-7, with D tentatively TRBD2 (6 bases). This CDR3 spans 15 amino acids. The germline gives CDR1 DFQATT, CDR2 SNEGSKA (reference sequence). CDR3 DNA sequence: TGCAGCGTAGAGAGCCCTCGGGGGATATCCTACGAGCAGTACTTC. Protein: CSVESPRGISYEQYF.

This clonotype was seen ten or more times. J is TRBJ2-7 and V is TRBV29-1; no clear D gene. Trimming shortened V by 7 bases and J by 3 bases, and 16 bases separated the two germline ends. Germline assignment: CDR1 SQVTM and CDR2 ANQGSEA. This CDR3 has 13 residues. CDR3 bases: TGCAGCGCCAAGCCGACGTATGGCTACGAGCAGTACTTC. Its protein product is CSAKPTYGYEQYF.

This clonotype showed up just a few times. The rearrangement links TRBV11-2 to TRBJ1-4; D remains ambiguous. Looked up from germline, CDR1 is SGHAT and CDR2 is FQNNGV. The V and J ends lost 1 base and 5 bases respectively, with 8 bases between them. The CDR3 has 14 amino acids. The chain's CDR3 is CASSLVLGNEKLFF. DNA of the CDR3: TGTGCCAGCAGCTTAGTTCTAGGGAATGAAAAACTGTTTTTT.

As concerns this clonotype: A much more abundant neighbour one base away suggests this may be a read error. The chain recombines TRBV2 with TRBJ2-5; D unclear. Trimming took off 4 bases at V and 1 base at J, with 13 bases between the two ends. Germline values: CDR1 SNHLY, CDR2 FYNNEI. This CDR3 contains 15 residues. CDR3 residues: CASSGFHLVQETQYF. The DNA for the CDR3 is TGTGCCAGCAGTGGATTTCATTTAGTCCAAGAGACCCAGTACTTC.